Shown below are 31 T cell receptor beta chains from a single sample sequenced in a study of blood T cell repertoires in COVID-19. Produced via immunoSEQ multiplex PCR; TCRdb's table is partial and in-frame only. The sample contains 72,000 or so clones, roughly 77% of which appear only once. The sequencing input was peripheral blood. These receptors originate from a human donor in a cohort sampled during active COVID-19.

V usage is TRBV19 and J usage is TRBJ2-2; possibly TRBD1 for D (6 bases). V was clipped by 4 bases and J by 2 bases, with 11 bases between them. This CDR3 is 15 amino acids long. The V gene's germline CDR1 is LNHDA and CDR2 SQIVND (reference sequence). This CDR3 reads CASSTAGTNTGELFF. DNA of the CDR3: TGTGCCAGTAGTACAGCCGGGACAAACACCGGGGAGCTGTTTTTT.

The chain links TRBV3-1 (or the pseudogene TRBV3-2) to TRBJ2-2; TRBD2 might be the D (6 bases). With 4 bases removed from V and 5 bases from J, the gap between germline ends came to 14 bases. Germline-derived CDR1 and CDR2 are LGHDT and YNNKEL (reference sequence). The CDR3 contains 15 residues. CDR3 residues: CASSRPLRGTGELFF. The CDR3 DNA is TGTGCCAGCAGCCGCCCCTTACGGGGGACCGGGGAGCTGTTTTTT.

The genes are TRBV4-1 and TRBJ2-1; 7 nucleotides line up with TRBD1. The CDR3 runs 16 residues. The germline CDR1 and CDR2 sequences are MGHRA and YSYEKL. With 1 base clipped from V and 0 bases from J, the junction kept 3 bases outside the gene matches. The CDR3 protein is CASSQGSGGSYNEQFF. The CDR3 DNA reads TGCGCCAGCAGCCAAGGTTCAGGGGGCTCCTACAATGAGCAGTTCTTC.

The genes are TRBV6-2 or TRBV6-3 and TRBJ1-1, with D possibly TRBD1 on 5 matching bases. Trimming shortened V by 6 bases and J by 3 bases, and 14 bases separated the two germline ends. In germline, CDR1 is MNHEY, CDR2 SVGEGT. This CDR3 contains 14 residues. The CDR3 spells CASRPRQGYTEAFF. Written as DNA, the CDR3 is TGTGCCAGCAGACCTCGCCAGGGCTACACTGAAGCTTTCTTT.

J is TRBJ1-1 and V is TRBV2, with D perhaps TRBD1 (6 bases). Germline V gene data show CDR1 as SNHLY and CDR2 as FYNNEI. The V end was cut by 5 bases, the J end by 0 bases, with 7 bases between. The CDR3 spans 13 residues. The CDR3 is CASSQGMNTEAFF. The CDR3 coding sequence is TGTGCCAGCAGTCAGGGGATGAACACTGAAGCTTTCTTT.

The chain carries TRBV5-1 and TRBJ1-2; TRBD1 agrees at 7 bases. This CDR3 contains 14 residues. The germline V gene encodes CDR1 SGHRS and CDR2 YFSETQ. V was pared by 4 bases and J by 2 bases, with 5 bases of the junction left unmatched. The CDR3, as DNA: TGCGCCAGCAGCGGGCAGGGGGAGAACTATGGCTACACCTTC. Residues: CASSGQGENYGYTF.

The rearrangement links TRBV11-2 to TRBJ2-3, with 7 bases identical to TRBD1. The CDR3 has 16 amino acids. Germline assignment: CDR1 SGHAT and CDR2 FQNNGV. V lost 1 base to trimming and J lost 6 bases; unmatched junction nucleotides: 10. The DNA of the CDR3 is TGTGCCAGCAGCTTAGCAATAGGGGGCGAAGATGATACGCAGTATTTT. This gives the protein CASSLAIGGEDDTQYF.

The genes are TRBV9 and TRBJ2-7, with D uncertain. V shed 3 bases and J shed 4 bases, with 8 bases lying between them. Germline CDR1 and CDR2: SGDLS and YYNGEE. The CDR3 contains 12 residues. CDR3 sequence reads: CASSGNGYEQYF. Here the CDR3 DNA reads TGTGCCAGCAGCGGGAACGGGTACGAGCAGTACTTC.

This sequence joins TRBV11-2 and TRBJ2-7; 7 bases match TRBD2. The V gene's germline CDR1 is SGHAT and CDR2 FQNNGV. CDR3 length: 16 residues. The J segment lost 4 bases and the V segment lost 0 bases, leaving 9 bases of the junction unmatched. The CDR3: CASSLDETSARYEQYF. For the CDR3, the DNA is TGTGCCAGCAGCTTAGATGAAACTAGCGCCCGATACGAGCAGTACTTC.

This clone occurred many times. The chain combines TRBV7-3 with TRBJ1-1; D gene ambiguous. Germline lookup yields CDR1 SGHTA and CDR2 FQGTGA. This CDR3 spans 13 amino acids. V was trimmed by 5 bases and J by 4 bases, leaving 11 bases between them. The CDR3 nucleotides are TGTGCCAGCAGCGCGGTTGGTACCACTGAAGCTTTCTTT. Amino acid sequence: CASSAVGTTEAFF.

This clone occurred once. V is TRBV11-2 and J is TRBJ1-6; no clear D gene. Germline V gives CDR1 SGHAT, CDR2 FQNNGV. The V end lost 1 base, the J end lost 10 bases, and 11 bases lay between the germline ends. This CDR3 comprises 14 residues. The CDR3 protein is CASSLAEGVSPLHF. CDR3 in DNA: TGTGCCAGCAGCTTAGCTGAGGGAGTCTCACCCCTCCACTTT.

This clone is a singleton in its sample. CDR3 protein: CASSELAGGAGSDGYTF. As DNA, the CDR3 is TGTGCCAGCAGTGAATTGGCAGGGGGCGCAGGGTCGGATGGCTACACCTTC. J is TRBJ1-2 and V is TRBV2; TRBD1 matches at 8 bases. The trim removed 2 bases at V and 6 bases at J, leaving 14 bases unmatched. CDR1 is SNHLY, CDR2 FYNNEI, per germline. This CDR3 is 17 amino acids long.

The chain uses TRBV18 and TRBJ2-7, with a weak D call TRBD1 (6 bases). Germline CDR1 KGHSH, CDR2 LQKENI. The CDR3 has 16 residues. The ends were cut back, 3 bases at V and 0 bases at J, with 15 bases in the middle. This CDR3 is CASSPGPTGSSYEQYF. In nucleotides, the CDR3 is TGTGCCAGCTCACCCGGTCCGACAGGCAGCTCCTACGAGCAGTACTTC. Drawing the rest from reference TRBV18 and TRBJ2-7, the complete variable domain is NAGVMQNPRHLVRRRGQEARLRCSPMKGHSHVYWYRQLPEEGLKFMVYLQKENIIDESGMPKERFSAEFPKEGPSILRIQQVVRGDSAAYFCASSPGPTGSSYEQYFGPGTRLTVT.

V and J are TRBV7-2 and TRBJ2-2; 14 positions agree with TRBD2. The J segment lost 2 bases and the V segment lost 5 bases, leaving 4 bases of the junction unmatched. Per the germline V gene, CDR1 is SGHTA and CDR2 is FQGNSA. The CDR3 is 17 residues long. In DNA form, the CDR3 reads TGTGCCAGCAGCCCCGGGACTAGCGGGAGTAACACCGGGGAGCTGTTTTTT. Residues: CASSPGTSGSNTGELFF.

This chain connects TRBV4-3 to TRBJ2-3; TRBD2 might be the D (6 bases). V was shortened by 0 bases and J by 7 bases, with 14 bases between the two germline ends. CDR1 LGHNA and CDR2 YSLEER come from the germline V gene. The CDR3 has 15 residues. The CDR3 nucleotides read TGCGCCAGCAGCCAAGAGATAGGAGCGGGTTATACGCAGTATTTT. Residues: CASSQEIGAGYTQYF.

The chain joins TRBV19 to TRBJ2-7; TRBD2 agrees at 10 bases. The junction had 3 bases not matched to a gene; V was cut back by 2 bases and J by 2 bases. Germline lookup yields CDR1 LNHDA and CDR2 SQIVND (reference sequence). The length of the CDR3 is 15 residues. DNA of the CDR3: TGTGCCAGTAGTATACTAGCGGGAGTAGCCTACGAGCAGTACTTC. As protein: CASSILAGVAYEQYF. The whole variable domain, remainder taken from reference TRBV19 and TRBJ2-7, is DGGITQSPKYLFRKEGQNVTLSCEQNLNHDAMYWYRQDPGQGLRLIYYSQIVNDFQKGDIAEGYSVSREKKESFPLTVTSAQKNPTAFYLCASSILAGVAYEQYFGPGTRLTVT.

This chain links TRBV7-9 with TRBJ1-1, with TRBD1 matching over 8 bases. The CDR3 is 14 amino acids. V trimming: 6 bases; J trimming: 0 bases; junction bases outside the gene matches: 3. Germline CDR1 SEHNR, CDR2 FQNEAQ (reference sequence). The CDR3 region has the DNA TGTGCCAGCAGACCGACAGGGGTGAACACTGAAGCTTTCTTT. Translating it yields CASRPTGVNTEAFF.

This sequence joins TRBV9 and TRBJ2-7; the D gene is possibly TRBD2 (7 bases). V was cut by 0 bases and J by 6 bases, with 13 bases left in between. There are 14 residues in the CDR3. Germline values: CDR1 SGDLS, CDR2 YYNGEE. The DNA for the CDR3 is TGTGCCAGCAGCGTAGGGTACAGGGAGGGCGAGCAGTACTTC. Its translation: CASSVGYREGEQYF.

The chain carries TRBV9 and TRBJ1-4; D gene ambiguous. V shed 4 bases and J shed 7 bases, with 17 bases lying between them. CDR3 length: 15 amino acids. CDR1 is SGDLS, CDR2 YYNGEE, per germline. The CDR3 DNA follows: TGTGCCAGCAGCACCTCCGGACGGGAGGGTGAAAAACTGTTTTTT. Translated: CASSTSGREGEKLFF. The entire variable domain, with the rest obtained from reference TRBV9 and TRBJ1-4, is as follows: DSGVTQTPKHLITATGQRVTLRCSPRSGDLSVYWYQQSLDQGLQFLIQYYNGEERAKGNILERFSAQQFPDLHSELNLSSLELGDSALYFCASSTSGREGEKLFFGSGTQLSVL.

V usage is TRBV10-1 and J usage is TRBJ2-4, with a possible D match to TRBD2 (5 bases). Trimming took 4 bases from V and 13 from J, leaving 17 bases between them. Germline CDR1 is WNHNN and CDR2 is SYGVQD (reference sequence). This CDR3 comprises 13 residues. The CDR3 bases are TGCGCCAGCAGTGTAGAGGGATCCGGAAAACAGTACTTC. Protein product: CASSVEGSGKQYF.

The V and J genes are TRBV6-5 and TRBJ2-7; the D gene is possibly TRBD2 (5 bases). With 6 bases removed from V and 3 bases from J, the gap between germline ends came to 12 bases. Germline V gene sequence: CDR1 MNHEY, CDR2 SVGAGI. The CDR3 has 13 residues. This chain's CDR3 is CASRRAGYYEQYF. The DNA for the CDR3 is TGTGCCAGCAGGAGGGCCGGTTACTACGAGCAGTACTTC.

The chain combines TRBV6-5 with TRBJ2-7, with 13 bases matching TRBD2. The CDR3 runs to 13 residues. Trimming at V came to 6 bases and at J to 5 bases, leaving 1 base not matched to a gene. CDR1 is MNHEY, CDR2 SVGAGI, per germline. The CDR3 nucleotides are TGTGCCAGCAGACTAGCGGGAGGGGACGAGCAGTACTTC. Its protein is CASRLAGGDEQYF.

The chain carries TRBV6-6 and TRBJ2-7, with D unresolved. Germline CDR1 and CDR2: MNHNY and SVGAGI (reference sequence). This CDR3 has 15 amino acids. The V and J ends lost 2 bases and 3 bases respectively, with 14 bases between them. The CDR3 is CASSYQRLPDYEQYF. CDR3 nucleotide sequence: TGTGCCAGCAGTTACCAGAGACTTCCGGACTACGAGCAGTACTTC.

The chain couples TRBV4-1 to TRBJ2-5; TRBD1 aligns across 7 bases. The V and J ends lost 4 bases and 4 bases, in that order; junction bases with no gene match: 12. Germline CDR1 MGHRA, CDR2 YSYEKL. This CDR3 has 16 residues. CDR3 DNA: TGCGCCAGCAGCCCTCTCCCGACAGGGCGATTAGAGACCCAGTACTTC. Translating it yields CASSPLPTGRLETQYF.

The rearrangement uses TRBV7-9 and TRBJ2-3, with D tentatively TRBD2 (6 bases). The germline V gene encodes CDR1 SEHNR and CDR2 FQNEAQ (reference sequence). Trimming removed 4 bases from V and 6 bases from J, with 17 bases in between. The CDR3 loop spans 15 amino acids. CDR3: CASSSPGLARDTQYF. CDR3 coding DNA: TGTGCCAGCAGCTCCCCGGGACTCGCGAGGGATACGCAGTATTTT.

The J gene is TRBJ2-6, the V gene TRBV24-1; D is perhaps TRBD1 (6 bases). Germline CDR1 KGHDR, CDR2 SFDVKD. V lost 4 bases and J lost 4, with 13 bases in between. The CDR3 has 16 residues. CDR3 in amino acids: CATSDPGARGANVLTF. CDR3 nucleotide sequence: TGTGCCACCAGTGACCCAGGGGCGCGAGGGGCCAACGTCCTGACTTTC.

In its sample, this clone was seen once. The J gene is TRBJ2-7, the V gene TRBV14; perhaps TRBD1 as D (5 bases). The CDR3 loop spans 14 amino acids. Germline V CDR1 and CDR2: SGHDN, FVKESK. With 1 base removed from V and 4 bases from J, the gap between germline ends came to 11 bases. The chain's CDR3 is CASSQGWGRYEQYF. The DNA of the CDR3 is TGTGCCAGCAGCCAAGGATGGGGCCGGTACGAGCAGTACTTC.

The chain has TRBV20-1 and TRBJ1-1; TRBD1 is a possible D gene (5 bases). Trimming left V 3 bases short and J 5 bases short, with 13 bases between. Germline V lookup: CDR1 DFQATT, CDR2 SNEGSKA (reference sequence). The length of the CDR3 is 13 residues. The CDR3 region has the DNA TGCAGTGCTAGTACAGGAGTGAGGACTGAAGCTTTCTTT. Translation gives CSASTGVRTEAFF.

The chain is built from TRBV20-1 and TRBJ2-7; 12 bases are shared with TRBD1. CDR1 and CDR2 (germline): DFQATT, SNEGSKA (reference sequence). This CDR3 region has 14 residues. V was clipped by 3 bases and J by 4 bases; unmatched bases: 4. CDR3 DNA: TGCAGTGCTAGTTGGGGACAGGGGGCTTACGAGCAGTACTTC. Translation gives CSASWGQGAYEQYF.

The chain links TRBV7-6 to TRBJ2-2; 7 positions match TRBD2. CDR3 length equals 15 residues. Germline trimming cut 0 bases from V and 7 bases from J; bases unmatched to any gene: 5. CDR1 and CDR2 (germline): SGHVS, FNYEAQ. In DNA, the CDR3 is TGTGCCAGCAGCTTAGCGGTAGCGGGTGGCGGGGAGCTGTTTTTT. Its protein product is CASSLAVAGGGELFF.

In DNA form, the CDR3 reads TGTGCCAGCAGCCAAGATCCTGGCGGGAGGATCTATGAGCAGTTCTTC. The encoded protein is CASSQDPGGRIYEQFF. The J gene is TRBJ2-1, the V gene TRBV3-1 (or the pseudogene TRBV3-2), with 8 bases that match TRBD2. V was clipped by 0 bases and J by 8 bases; unmatched bases: 9. This CDR3 contains 16 residues. Germline values: CDR1 LGHDT, CDR2 YNNKEL (reference sequence).